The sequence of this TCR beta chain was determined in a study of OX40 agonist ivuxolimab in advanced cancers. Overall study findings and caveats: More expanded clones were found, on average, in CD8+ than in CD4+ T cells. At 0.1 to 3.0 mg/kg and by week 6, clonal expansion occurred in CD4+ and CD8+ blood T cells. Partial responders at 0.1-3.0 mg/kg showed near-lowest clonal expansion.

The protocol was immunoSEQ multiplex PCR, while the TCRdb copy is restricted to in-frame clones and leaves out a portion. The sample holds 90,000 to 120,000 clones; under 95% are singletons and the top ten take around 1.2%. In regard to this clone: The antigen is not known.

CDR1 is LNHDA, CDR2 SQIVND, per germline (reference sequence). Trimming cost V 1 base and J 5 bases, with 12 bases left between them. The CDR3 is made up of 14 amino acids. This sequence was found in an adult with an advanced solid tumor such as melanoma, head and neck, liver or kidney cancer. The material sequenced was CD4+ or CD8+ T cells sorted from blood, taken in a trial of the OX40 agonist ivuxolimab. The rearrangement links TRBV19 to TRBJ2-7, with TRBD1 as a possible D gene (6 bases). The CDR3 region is CASSIANRVHEQYF. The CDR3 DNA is TGTGCCAGTAGTATAGCGAACAGGGTCCACGAGCAGTACTTC.